The present TCR beta chain was sequenced within a study of blood T cell repertoires in COVID-19. Study context: The samples span acute and convalescent COVID-19 from the United States, Italy and Spain. PBMCs, B-cell-depleted T cells, or T cells provided the cDNA or gDNA that made up the material.

Per the original methods: Amplifying reference gene primers gave estimates of nucleated cell counts. Clones were read by immunoSEQ multiplex PCR, and TCRdb kept only the in-frame ones, dropping some. The V and J calls and clone size are taken from that table; D and trimming were inferred from the DNA. In the table there are around 500,000 clones, 80% to 90% of which are singletons. CDR1 SNHLY and CDR2 FYNNEI come from the germline V gene. This CDR3 region has 13 residues. V gave up 7 bases and J gave up 6 bases, with 16 bases separating them. The V call is TRBV2, the J call TRBJ2-7; D uncertain. This sequence was found in a human donor in a cohort sampled during active COVID-19. Sequencing used peripheral blood. The chain's CDR3 is CASTQTLPLEQYF. For the CDR3, the DNA is TGTGCCAGCACCCAGACACTTCCCCTCGAGCAGTACTTC.